This T cell receptor beta chain was recovered during a study of shared clonotypes between healthy human individuals (dated by TCRdb to the early 2020s). For context, the study as a whole: The cohort included a few men and a couple of women between 18 and 49 years of age. Each donor's leukapheresis produced roughly between roughly 0.85 and 9 billion PBMCs. The study deeply sequenced blood TCR repertoires of 5 or 6 healthy adults to estimate repertoire size and the extent of clonotype sharing between individuals. To increase sequencing depth and limit assay-specific biases, TCR repertoire library preparation and sequencing were carried out by different laboratories using diverse techniques. Per donor, three plates each were used for CD4 naive and CD4 memory, two for CD8 naive, and one for CD8 memory. Beyond this particular receptor, the publication reports: Higher generation probabilities were observed for clonotypes shared by all four sorted-subset donors than for non-shared clonotypes. Roughly 5% of naive CD4, 3.5% of naive CD8, roughly 2.5% of memory CD4, and about 0.4% of memory CD8 clonotypes were shared across several donors. Because the study included a small number of donors, the genetic and exposure-history diversity represented was limited. Larger estimated clonotype richness was generally found for naive subsets than for memory subsets. Even with the large sequencing depth, rarefaction of the sorted-subset datasets indicated that sequencing was incomplete. Sampling was restricted to blood, and TCR repertoires in tissue are likely to differ from TCR repertoires in blood. Pairwise subsampling indicated that sequencing depth was expected to affect the degree of clonotype sharing among donors.

This clone was counted once. Which antigen it targets is not known. The input lacks base qualities; no much larger clone sits a single base away. CDR1 and CDR2, looked up from the germline V gene, are SGDLS and YYNGEE. Including cysteine and phenylalanine, the CDR3 has 14 amino acids. Only CDR3 DNA remains: 42 bases, in frame from the first base. Trimming removed 4 bases from V and 5 bases from J, leaving 16 bases between the germline ends. Using the deep immunoSEQ assay, multiplex PCR amplified TCR CDR3 regions from genomic DNA. Genomic DNA extracted from each cell subset was distributed evenly over all wells of several immunoSEQ 96-well plates, and each plate served as one replicate. Each replicate PCR for sorted subsets received roughly 0.2 ug genomic DNA, equal to tens of thousands of T cell genomes. Purified libraries were measured with a Qubit 3.0 fluorometer, size-checked on a Bioanalyzer 2100, and measured again with the KAPA Library Quantification kit. Every immunoSEQ 96-well plate was sequenced on a separate single-read 150-cycle Illumina NextSeq 550 flow cell. The authors' analysis ran thus. The immunoSEQ output contained only junctional sequences without quality scores, so filtering could not match that applied to full-length reads. Sequences were annotated with PyIR, a Python wrapper for IgBLAST v1.9, and V/J genes and CDR3 were assigned using IMGT germline references. Reads were filtered out if the reads had weak V/J assignments (E-value above 1e-6), no CDR3, stop codons, out-of-frame junctions, or ambiguous translated residues. V3J clonotypes were defined as sequences sharing the same inferred V gene, J gene, and CDR3 amino acid sequence. Percentage overlap between repertoires was calculated by dividing the number of shared unique clonotypes by the size of the smaller repertoire. Three approaches were used to assess repertoire richness: RTK rarefaction, the Chao1 estimator, and Recon v2.1 estimates of unobserved clonotypes. Generation probabilities were computed with OLGA for all TCRbeta clonotypes obtained by the gDNA method from several donors. In its TCRdb copy, this immuneACCESS table keeps in-frame sequences only and misses some clones. Where compared with another copy, unresolved V genes explain less than half of these, and the others have no known cause. The V and J calls and clone size come from that table; D and trimming were worked out from the DNA. Counted in this sample were over 700,000 clones; around 77% of them appeared once. Roughly 1.8% of the sample comes from the top ten.

Healthy HIV-negative adults with no recently reported acute infections or vaccinations were included as donors. Every donor was a Caucasian adult living in Nashville, Tennessee, USA. CD4+ T cells were enriched through magnetic negative selection, after which naive cells were positively selected on CD45RA and the remaining negative fraction served as the memory subset. Blood was obtained by leukapheresis, after which PBMCs were separated by Ficoll-Histopaque density gradient centrifugation and cryopreserved in liquid nitrogen vapor phase. Analytical flow cytometry was used to check the purity and quantity of every magnetically sorted T cell population. Genomic DNA was isolated from each sorted fraction and quantified by UV absorbance on a Nanodrop 2000c.

The origin of this receptor is a woman in her 30s in good health. Input material: memory CD4+ T cells sorted from blood. This sample's cell subset or site label indicates: CD45RA-negative fraction. Recombination linked TRBV9 to TRBJ2-7; TRBD2 is possibly the D segment (6 matching bases). The CDR3 protein is CASSLVAGSHEQYF. DNA sequence: TGTGCCAGCAGCTTGGTGGCGGGGAGTCACGAGCAGTACTTC.